This section outlines one TCR beta chain sequence together with its context. TCRdb ran MiXCR on the RT-PCR reads and lists one entry per CDR3 protein. The repertoire holds about 800,000 distinct CDR3 sequences, with 21% as singletons. These data come from a study of response to subunit inactivated influenza vaccine. Germline V lookup: CDR1 SEHNR, CDR2 FQNEAQ (reference sequence). The J segment lost 4 bases and the V segment lost 8 bases, leaving 7 bases of the junction unmatched. The CDR3 length is 13 residues. This receptor was identified in a man aged 50 to 59 who received an inactivated influenza vaccine. The chain combines TRBV7-9 with TRBJ2-7, with 8 bases identical to TRBD2. The source was PBMCs from blood, collected about 5 days after vaccination. The CDR3 spells CASGPGGGYEQYF. CDR3 nucleotide sequence: TGTGCCAGCGGTCCGGGGGGGGGTTACGAGCAGTACTTC.